There are a few counts of the clone carrying this T cell receptor (beta chain). Its antigen is not identified. Unique molecular identifiers were incorporated during preparation of the TCRbeta library. One entry per CDR3 protein, called by TCRdb with MiXCR from the PCR reads. This sample has approximately 82,000 distinct CDR3 sequences, with 15% to 19% found just once. The data derive from a study of T-cell reconstitution after alpha-beta-depleted transplantation in children. The CDR3 spans 15 residues. V lost 3 bases and J lost 2, with 17 bases in between. CDR1 and CDR2 from the germline V gene are DFQATT and SNEGSKA (reference sequence). Whole-study findings and limits: Alpha-beta T cells present about two months after transplant were reported to originate from several hundred expanded graft clones. After one year, T-cell counts and TCRbeta diversity mostly came from new T cells. Where some patients showed high TCRbeta diversity at day 60, it came from recipient T cells and thymic progenitors that had survived.

The sequences come from PBMCs, mostly from graft donor cells, collected 180 days after TCRalphabeta/CD19-depleted stem cell transplant. This sequence originates from a male patient aged 2 to 9 who had a stem cell transplant for acute lymphoblastic leukemia, so the T cells may come from the graft donor. The chain has TRBV20-1 and TRBJ2-7; D is tentatively TRBD1 or TRBD2 (5 bases each). The CDR3 DNA follows: TGCAGTGCTAGCCGAGGGACGGATTACCCCTACGAGCAGTACTTC. This codes for CSASRGTDYPYEQYF.